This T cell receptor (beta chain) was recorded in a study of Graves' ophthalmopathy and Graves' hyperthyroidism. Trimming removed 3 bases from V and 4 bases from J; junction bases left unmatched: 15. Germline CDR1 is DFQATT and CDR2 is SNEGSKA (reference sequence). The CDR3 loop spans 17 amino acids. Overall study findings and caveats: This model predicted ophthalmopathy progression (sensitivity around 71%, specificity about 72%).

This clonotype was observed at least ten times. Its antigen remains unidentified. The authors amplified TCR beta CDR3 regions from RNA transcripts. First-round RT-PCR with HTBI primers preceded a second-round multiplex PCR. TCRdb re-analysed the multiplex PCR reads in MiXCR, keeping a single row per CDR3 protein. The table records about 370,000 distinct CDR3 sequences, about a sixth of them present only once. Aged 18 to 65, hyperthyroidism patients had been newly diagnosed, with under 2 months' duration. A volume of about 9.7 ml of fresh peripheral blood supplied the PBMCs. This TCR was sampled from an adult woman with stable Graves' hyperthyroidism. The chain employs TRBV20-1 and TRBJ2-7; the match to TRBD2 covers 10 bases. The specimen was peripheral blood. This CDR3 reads CSASSPRTSGTLYEQYF. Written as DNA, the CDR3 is TGCAGTGCTAGCTCCCCTCGGACTAGCGGAACATTGTACGAGCAGTACTTC.